A selection of T cell receptor beta chains follows, all from one sample in a study of shared T cell receptors in the human thymus. TCRdb keeps only in-frame clones here, not all; method: immunoSEQ multiplex PCR. The sample has 55,000 to 75,000 clones; about 95% are singletons. The sample taken for sequencing was thymocytes. These receptors all come from a human donor. The CDR3 runs from the conserved cysteine through the conserved F or W. The D gene is left open where the match is weak. Clone sizes are given selectively: once, few, many, or a class where the clone is expanded.

j_call: TRBJ2-7; v_call: TRBV4-2; clone_size: -; d_call: -; cdr3_nt: TGTGCCAGCAGCCAATCGAGACCGCACCGGGACACTGACTCTTACGAGCAGTACTTC; cdr3_aa: CASSQSRPHRDTDSYEQYF
j_call: TRBJ2-5; v_call: TRBV4-3; clone_size: -; d_call: TRBD1; cdr3_nt: TGCGCCAGCAGCCAAGAAGAACGGACAGGGGGCATTGAGACCCAGTACTTC; cdr3_aa: CASSQEERTGGIETQYF
j_call: TRBJ1-6; v_call: TRBV2; clone_size: -; d_call: -; cdr3_nt: TGTGCCAGCAGTGAAGCGCTTCGGGGATTCGGGGGGAGCTCCTATAATTCACCCCTCCACTTT; cdr3_aa: CASSEALRGFGGSSYNSPLHF
j_call: TRBJ1-1; v_call: TRBV30; clone_size: few; d_call: TRBD1; cdr3_nt: TGTGCCTGGAGGAAATCAACAGGGGGCTACACTGAAGCTTTCTTT; cdr3_aa: CAWRKSTGGYTEAFF
j_call: TRBJ2-5; v_call: TRBV4-2; clone_size: -; d_call: -; cdr3_nt: TGTGCCAGCAGCCAGGTGGGGGGCCTGAGCGGGGATATACAAGAGACCCAGTACTTC; cdr3_aa: CASSQVGGLSGDIQETQYF
j_call: TRBJ2-7; v_call: TRBV5-1; clone_size: -; d_call: -; cdr3_nt: TGCGCCAGCAGTCTGGCCGGCGGAGAGCAGTACTTC; cdr3_aa: CASSLAGGEQYF
j_call: TRBJ2-3; v_call: TRBV5-1; clone_size: -; d_call: -; cdr3_nt: TGCGCCAGCAGCTTGGTCCTACTCGCGGGGCGACACACAGATACGCAGTATTTT; cdr3_aa: CASSLVLLAGRHTDTQYF
j_call: TRBJ2-3; v_call: TRBV7-9; clone_size: -; d_call: TRBD2; cdr3_nt: TGTGCCAGCAGCTTACAACTAGCGGGGCCCGCTGGCCATACAGATACGCAGTATTTT; cdr3_aa: CASSLQLAGPAGHTDTQYF
j_call: TRBJ2-7; v_call: TRBV28; clone_size: once; d_call: TRBD1; cdr3_nt: TGTGCCAGCAGTCCGCCGGGACAGGGAGGACACTACGAGCAGTACTTC; cdr3_aa: CASSPPGQGGHYEQYF
j_call: TRBJ2-3; v_call: TRBV7-3; clone_size: once; d_call: TRBD2; cdr3_nt: TGTGCCAGGATAGCGGGGGGGCCCCGTTGCACAGATACGCAGTATTTT; cdr3_aa: CARIAGGPRCTDTQYF
j_call: TRBJ2-7; v_call: TRBV5-1; clone_size: -; d_call: TRBD1; cdr3_nt: TGCGCCAGCAGCCCCGGGACAGAAGCCTACGAGCAGTACTTC; cdr3_aa: CASSPGTEAYEQYF
j_call: TRBJ2-7; v_call: TRBV11-2; clone_size: -; d_call: -; cdr3_nt: TGTGCCAGCAGCTTAGCGGGCCCCAGCGACGAAGTTCCCTACGAGCAGTACTTC; cdr3_aa: CASSLAGPSDEVPYEQYF
j_call: TRBJ1-6; v_call: TRBV4-2; clone_size: -; d_call: TRBD1; cdr3_nt: TGTGCCAGCAGCTTAGGAGGGGAGGGGGCAAATTCACCCCTCCACTTT; cdr3_aa: CASSLGGEGANSPLHF
j_call: TRBJ2-1; v_call: TRBV7-2; clone_size: -; d_call: -; cdr3_nt: TGTGCCAGCAGCTTAGGCGGGCCGAGGAATGAGCAGTTCTTC; cdr3_aa: CASSLGGPRNEQFF
j_call: TRBJ1-1; v_call: TRBV14; clone_size: -; d_call: -; cdr3_nt: TGTGCCAGCAGCCAAGATAGTGGTGTGGGGCTCGGGACTGAAGCTTTCTTT; cdr3_aa: CASSQDSGVGLGTEAFF
j_call: TRBJ2-5; v_call: TRBV25-1; clone_size: -; d_call: -; cdr3_nt: TGTGCCAGCAGTGAGGACCCTGGACTCAAGGGGCAGGAGACCCAGTACTTC; cdr3_aa: CASSEDPGLKGQETQYF
j_call: TRBJ2-7; v_call: TRBV4-3; clone_size: -; d_call: TRBD1; cdr3_nt: TGCGCCAGCAGCCAAGATAGGGGACAGACCTCCTACGAGCAGTACTTC; cdr3_aa: CASSQDRGQTSYEQYF
j_call: TRBJ1-1; v_call: TRBV4-3; clone_size: once; d_call: -; cdr3_nt: TGCGCCAGCAGCCAAGATCCCCGACGGGTGAACACTGAAGCTTTCTTT; cdr3_aa: CASSQDPRRVNTEAFF
j_call: TRBJ2-3; v_call: TRBV5-4; clone_size: once; d_call: TRBD2; cdr3_nt: TGTGCCAGCAGCTTGGCGTCTAGCGGGGGGATAGATACGCAGTATTTT; cdr3_aa: CASSLASSGGIDTQYF
j_call: TRBJ2-7; v_call: TRBV7-8; clone_size: -; d_call: -; cdr3_nt: TGTGCCAGCAGCTTAGTATCCCCAGGGGATACGTACGAGCAGTACTTC; cdr3_aa: CASSLVSPGDTYEQYF
j_call: TRBJ2-4; v_call: TRBV19; clone_size: -; d_call: TRBD2; cdr3_nt: TGTGCCAGTAGTACCCTGTACGGACTAGCGCTAGCCAAAAACATTCAGTACTTC; cdr3_aa: CASSTLYGLALAKNIQYF
j_call: TRBJ2-2; v_call: TRBV29-1; clone_size: -; d_call: -; cdr3_nt: TGCAGCGTTCAGTGGCAGGCGCACCTCCCGAACACCGGGGAGCTGTTTTTT; cdr3_aa: CSVQWQAHLPNTGELFF
j_call: TRBJ2-5; v_call: TRBV19; clone_size: -; d_call: -; cdr3_nt: TGTGCCAGTAGTATTTGGGGGGGCCGGGCGGCCCAGTACTTC; cdr3_aa: CASSIWGGRAAQYF
j_call: TRBJ2-4; v_call: TRBV5-4; clone_size: -; d_call: -; cdr3_nt: TGTGCCAGCAGCTCGAATGGGTGGCGGAACATTCAGTACTTC; cdr3_aa: CASSSNGWRNIQYF
j_call: TRBJ2-3; v_call: TRBV2; clone_size: -; d_call: -; cdr3_nt: TGTGCCAGTACGTCTAGCACAGATACGCAGTATTTT; cdr3_aa: CASTSSTDTQYF
j_call: TRBJ2-1; v_call: TRBV7-3; clone_size: few; d_call: TRBD1; cdr3_nt: TGTGCCAGCAGCTTAGCGGGACAGGGTGCTCTTCAAGGGAACAATGAGCAGTTCTTC; cdr3_aa: CASSLAGQGALQGNNEQFF
j_call: TRBJ1-1; v_call: TRBV28; clone_size: -; d_call: -; cdr3_nt: TGTGCCAGCTACGACAGTCGCACCTACACTGAAGCTTTCTTT; cdr3_aa: CASYDSRTYTEAFF
j_call: TRBJ2-1; v_call: TRBV5-1; clone_size: -; d_call: -; cdr3_nt: TGCGCCAGCAGCTTACGTGGGGCGTCGACTAGGAAGGTTTGCGATGAGCAGTTCTTC; cdr3_aa: CASSLRGASTRKVCDEQFF
j_call: TRBJ2-4; v_call: TRBV5-6; clone_size: -; d_call: -; cdr3_nt: TGTGCCAGCAGCTATTCATGGGGCCGAGGGTCGGGCAAAAACATTCAGTACTTC; cdr3_aa: CASSYSWGRGSGKNIQYF
j_call: TRBJ2-7; v_call: TRBV11-1; clone_size: -; d_call: -; cdr3_nt: TGTGCCAGCAGCCGATCCCCCCCCCGGGCTACCTACGAGCAGTACTTC; cdr3_aa: CASSRSPPRATYEQYF
j_call: TRBJ2-1; v_call: TRBV19; clone_size: -; d_call: TRBD2; cdr3_nt: TGTGCCAGTAGTTTTAATAGCGGGGGGTCCTCCTACAATGAGCAGTTCTTC; cdr3_aa: CASSFNSGGSSYNEQFF
j_call: TRBJ2-3; v_call: TRBV5-6; clone_size: -; d_call: TRBD1; cdr3_nt: TGTGCCAGCAGCTCGGACAGGGAGTTTCCAGATACGCAGTATTTT; cdr3_aa: CASSSDREFPDTQYF
j_call: TRBJ1-3; v_call: TRBV27; clone_size: -; d_call: TRBD1; cdr3_nt: TGTGCCAGCAGTTCAGGACAGGGTAGGATGGGTGGAAACACCATATATTTT; cdr3_aa: CASSSGQGRMGGNTIYF
j_call: TRBJ1-1; v_call: TRBV27; clone_size: -; d_call: -; cdr3_nt: TGTGCCACCTCGGGACGGAACACTGAAGCTTTCTTT; cdr3_aa: CATSGRNTEAFF
j_call: TRBJ2-3; v_call: TRBV5-1; clone_size: -; d_call: TRBD1; cdr3_nt: TGCGCCAGCAGCCTCCAAGGCGAACCGGGACAGAAGGCGGCAGATACGCAGTATTTT; cdr3_aa: CASSLQGEPGQKAADTQYF
j_call: TRBJ1-2; v_call: TRBV5-6; clone_size: -; d_call: TRBD1; cdr3_nt: TGTGCCAGCAGCTTGGTCTTCAGGGGGCGCTCCTATGGCTACACCTTC; cdr3_aa: CASSLVFRGRSYGYTF
j_call: TRBJ1-1; v_call: TRBV19; clone_size: -; d_call: -; cdr3_nt: TGTGCCAGTAGTATAGGGTCTGGCAGGAGAGTGTGGGCTTTCTTT; cdr3_aa: CASSIGSGRRVWAFF
j_call: TRBJ2-1; v_call: TRBV28; clone_size: -; d_call: -; cdr3_nt: TGTGCCAGCCTTCCAAGTTGGCTAGCCCATAGAGGAGTGCAGTTCTTC; cdr3_aa: CASLPSWLAHRGVQFF
j_call: TRBJ1-2; v_call: TRBV19; clone_size: -; d_call: -; cdr3_nt: TGTGCCAGTAGTATACAGGGAGCTAACTATGGCTACACCTTC; cdr3_aa: CASSIQGANYGYTF
j_call: TRBJ2-1; v_call: TRBV14; clone_size: -; d_call: -; cdr3_nt: TGTGCCAGCAGCCCCGACCCAGCGTCCTACAATGAGCAGTTCTTC; cdr3_aa: CASSPDPASYNEQFF
j_call: TRBJ1-6; v_call: TRBV7-9; clone_size: -; d_call: -; cdr3_nt: TGTGCCAGCAGCTTAGGAGGGATAGTTTATAATTCACCCCTCCACTTT; cdr3_aa: CASSLGGIVYNSPLHF
j_call: TRBJ2-3; v_call: TRBV9; clone_size: few; d_call: TRBD2; cdr3_nt: TGTGCCAGCAGCGTAGGGGCTAGCGGGGGGGCCTGTAGTGATACGCAGTATTTT; cdr3_aa: CASSVGASGGACSDTQYF
j_call: TRBJ1-5; v_call: TRBV28; clone_size: -; d_call: TRBD1; cdr3_nt: TGTGCCAGCAGCTCGCCGGGACAGGGAACGAGCAATCAGCCCCAGCATTTT; cdr3_aa: CASSSPGQGTSNQPQHF
j_call: TRBJ2-3; v_call: TRBV18; clone_size: -; d_call: TRBD1; cdr3_nt: TGTGCCAGCTCACGTACCGGGACAGTGTCTTACACAGATACGCAGTATTTT; cdr3_aa: CASSRTGTVSYTDTQYF
j_call: TRBJ1-2; v_call: TRBV18; clone_size: -; d_call: -; cdr3_nt: TGTGCCAGCTCACCACCGCCATTTGCCTATGGCTACACCTTC; cdr3_aa: CASSPPPFAYGYTF
j_call: TRBJ1-4; v_call: TRBV4-3; clone_size: -; d_call: -; cdr3_nt: TGCGCCAGCAGCCAAGAGGACGGAGTTATCACTGAAAAACTGTTTTTT; cdr3_aa: CASSQEDGVITEKLFF
j_call: TRBJ1-4; v_call: TRBV4-1; clone_size: -; d_call: -; cdr3_nt: TGCGCCAGCAGCGCGGGGGGTCGGGCGCGAGGTGAAAAACTGTTTTTT; cdr3_aa: CASSAGGRARGEKLFF
j_call: TRBJ2-7; v_call: TRBV5-6; clone_size: -; d_call: -; cdr3_nt: TGTGCCAGCAGCTTGATTAGGGAGACAGCCCTGAGCTACGAGCAGTACTTC; cdr3_aa: CASSLIRETALSYEQYF
j_call: TRBJ2-7; v_call: TRBV27; clone_size: -; d_call: -; cdr3_nt: TGTGCCAGCAGTTTATCGAGGGCAGGTTGGAACTACGAGCAGTACTTC; cdr3_aa: CASSLSRAGWNYEQYF